Detailed here is one TCR beta chain. These data originate in a study of cytomegalovirus exposure and HLA in healthy donors. Study summary: A previous analysis identified 100 million to 120 million unique TCR beta sequences derived from 180 million or so T cells.

Both 60 Vbeta primers and 13 Jbeta primers went into the PCR. Libraries were prepared by immunoSEQ multiplex PCR; TCRdb keeps only in-frame clonotypes and omits some of them. This sample yields roughly 84,000 clones, of which about 78% are seen a single time; 4.5% to 7% belongs to the top ten. Germline V gene lookup returns CDR1 SGHRS and CDR2 YFSETQ. This CDR3 contains 14 residues. Germline trimming cut 3 bases from V and 3 bases from J; bases unmatched to any gene: 6. The receptor comes from a male donor in good health and CMV-seropositive. V is TRBV5-1 and J is TRBJ2-7; 7 nucleotides align to TRBD2. Sequences were obtained from PBMCs. The DNA for the CDR3 is TGCGCCAGCAGCTGGGGGGGGAACCTCTACGAGCAGTACTTC. Encoded protein: CASSWGGNLYEQYF.